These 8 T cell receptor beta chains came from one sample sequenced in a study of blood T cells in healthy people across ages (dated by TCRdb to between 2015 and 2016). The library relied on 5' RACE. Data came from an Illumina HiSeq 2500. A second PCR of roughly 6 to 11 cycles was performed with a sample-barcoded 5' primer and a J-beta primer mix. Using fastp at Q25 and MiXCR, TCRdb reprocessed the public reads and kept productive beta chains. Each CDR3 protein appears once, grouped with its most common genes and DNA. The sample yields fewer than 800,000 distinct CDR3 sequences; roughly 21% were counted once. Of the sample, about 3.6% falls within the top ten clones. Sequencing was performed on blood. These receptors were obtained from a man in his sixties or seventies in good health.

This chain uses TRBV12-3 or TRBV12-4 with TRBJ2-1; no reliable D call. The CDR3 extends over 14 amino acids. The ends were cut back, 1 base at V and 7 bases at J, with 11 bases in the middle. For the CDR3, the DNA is TGTGCCAGCAGTTTAGGGATTCTTGAGAATGAGCAGTTCTTC. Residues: CASSLGILENEQFF.

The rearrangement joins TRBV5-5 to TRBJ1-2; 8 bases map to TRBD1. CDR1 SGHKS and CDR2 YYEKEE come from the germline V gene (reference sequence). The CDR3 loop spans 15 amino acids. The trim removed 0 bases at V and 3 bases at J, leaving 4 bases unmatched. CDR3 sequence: CASSLGWGQDYGYTF. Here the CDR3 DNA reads TGTGCCAGCAGCTTGGGGTGGGGACAGGACTATGGCTACACCTTC.

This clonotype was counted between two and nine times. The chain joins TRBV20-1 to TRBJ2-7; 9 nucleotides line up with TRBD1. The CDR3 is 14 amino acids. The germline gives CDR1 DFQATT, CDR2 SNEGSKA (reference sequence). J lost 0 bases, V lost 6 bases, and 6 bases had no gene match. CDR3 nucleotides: TGCAGTGCCCCAGACAGGGGGATCTCCTACGAGCAGTACTTC. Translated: CSAPDRGISYEQYF.

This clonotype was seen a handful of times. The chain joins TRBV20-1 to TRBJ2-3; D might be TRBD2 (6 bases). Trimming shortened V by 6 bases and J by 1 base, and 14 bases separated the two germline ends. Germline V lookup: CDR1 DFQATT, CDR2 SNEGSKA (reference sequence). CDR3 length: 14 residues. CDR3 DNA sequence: TGCAGTGCAAGGAGCGGGCTTGGCACAGATACGCAGTATTTT. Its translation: CSARSGLGTDTQYF.

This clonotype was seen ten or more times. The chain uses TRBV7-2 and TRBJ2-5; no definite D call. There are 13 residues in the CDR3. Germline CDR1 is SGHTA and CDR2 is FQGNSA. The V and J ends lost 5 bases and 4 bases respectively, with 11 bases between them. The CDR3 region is CASSMSFGETQYF. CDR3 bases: TGTGCCAGCAGCATGTCTTTTGGAGAGACCCAGTACTTC.

Here the CDR3 reads CANGRERRTGELFF. The DNA for the CDR3 is TGTGCCAATGGGCGGGAGAGGAGGACCGGGGAGCTGTTTTTT. The gene calls are TRBV12-3 or TRBV12-4 and TRBJ2-2; TRBD2 matches 7 bases. Germline trimming cut 10 bases from V and 5 bases from J; bases unmatched to any gene: 10. The CDR3 sequence is 14 residues long.

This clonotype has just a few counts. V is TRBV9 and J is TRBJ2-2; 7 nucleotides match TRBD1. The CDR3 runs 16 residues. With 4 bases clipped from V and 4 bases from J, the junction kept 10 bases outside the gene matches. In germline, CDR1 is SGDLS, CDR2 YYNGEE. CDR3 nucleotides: TGTGCCAGCAGCATCTCCGGGACAGACTTCACCGGGGAGCTGTTTTTT. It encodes CASSISGTDFTGELFF.

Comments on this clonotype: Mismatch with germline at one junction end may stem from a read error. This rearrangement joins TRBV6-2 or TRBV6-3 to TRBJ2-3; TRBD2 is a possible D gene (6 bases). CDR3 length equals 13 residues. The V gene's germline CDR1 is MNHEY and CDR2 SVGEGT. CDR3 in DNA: TGTGCCAACAGTTACTCGGGGGTAGATACGCAGTATTTT. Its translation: CANSYSGVDTQYF.